Listed below are T cell receptor beta chains from one sample, sequenced in a study of cytomegalovirus exposure and HLA in healthy donors. Using immunoSEQ multiplex PCR, the repertoire was profiled, and TCRdb retains in-frame clones only, with some absent. The table lists about 200,000 clones, 85% to 90% of them singletons, with 1.5% to 2% in the top ten. Sequences were obtained from PBMCs. These receptors were collected from a young woman in good health and CMV-seronegative. Both conserved end residues are part of each CDR3. A D gene is named only where the DNA matches it firmly. A clone size is listed for some rows: how often the clone was seen (once, few, many), or a class if it is expanded.

j_call: TRBJ1-1; clone_size: -; d_call: TRBD1; v_call: TRBV4-1; cdr3_nt: TGCGCCAGCAGCCACTCGCAGGGGGGTGAAGCTTTCTTT; cdr3_aa: CASSHSQGGEAFF
j_call: TRBJ1-1; clone_size: -; d_call: TRBD1; v_call: TRBV7-9; cdr3_nt: TGTGCCAGCAACCCCGCCGGGACAGGGCACACTGAAGCTTTCTTT; cdr3_aa: CASNPAGTGHTEAFF
j_call: TRBJ2-3; clone_size: -; d_call: -; v_call: TRBV10-3; cdr3_nt: TGTGCCATCAGTGAGCCATTCCAACAGTCAGCAGATACGCAGTATTTT; cdr3_aa: CAISEPFQQSADTQYF
j_call: TRBJ1-5; clone_size: -; d_call: -; v_call: TRBV28; cdr3_nt: TGTGCCAGCAGTTTAGGGCCGCAGCCCCAGCATTTT; cdr3_aa: CASSLGPQPQHF
j_call: TRBJ1-4; clone_size: -; d_call: -; v_call: TRBV4-1; cdr3_nt: TGCGCCAGCAGCCAAGAAGGGGCGGGGGGAAAACTGTTTTTT; cdr3_aa: CASSQEGAGGKLFF
j_call: TRBJ1-5; clone_size: -; d_call: -; v_call: TRBV7-9; cdr3_nt: TGTGCCAGCAGCTCACAATATCAGCCCCAGCATTTT; cdr3_aa: CASSSQYQPQHF
j_call: TRBJ2-1; clone_size: few; d_call: TRBD2; v_call: TRBV10-1; cdr3_nt: TGCGCCAGCAGTGAGTCGGGGGGGGGACCCTACAATGAGCAGTTCTTC; cdr3_aa: CASSESGGGPYNEQFF
j_call: TRBJ1-2; clone_size: -; d_call: -; v_call: TRBV15; cdr3_nt: TGTGCCACCAGCCCCCCTGGACAGCATATCTATGGCTACACCTTC; cdr3_aa: CATSPPGQHIYGYTF
j_call: TRBJ1-1; clone_size: -; d_call: -; v_call: TRBV5-4; cdr3_nt: TGTGCCAGCAGCTTTCAGGCCTCTACAGCCTTGAACGCTTTCTTT; cdr3_aa: CASSFQASTALNAFF
j_call: TRBJ1-2; clone_size: -; d_call: TRBD1; v_call: TRBV7-2; cdr3_nt: TGTGCCAGCAGCTTAGGCCCTAGGACAGGGGGCTTTGGCTACACCTTC; cdr3_aa: CASSLGPRTGGFGYTF
j_call: TRBJ2-2; clone_size: few; d_call: -; v_call: TRBV6-4; cdr3_nt: TGTGCCAGCAGTGAAATGTCAGATACCGGGGAGCTGTTTTTT; cdr3_aa: CASSEMSDTGELFF
j_call: TRBJ1-2; clone_size: once; d_call: -; v_call: TRBV7-9; cdr3_nt: TGTGCCAGCAGCGAAACAGGGATGTCTAACTATGGCTACACCTTC; cdr3_aa: CASSETGMSNYGYTF
j_call: TRBJ2-5; clone_size: -; d_call: -; v_call: TRBV11-1; cdr3_nt: TGTGCCAGCAGTCCAGGGAAGGCAAAAGAGACCCAGTACTTC; cdr3_aa: CASSPGKAKETQYF
j_call: TRBJ1-4; clone_size: -; d_call: TRBD1; v_call: TRBV7-9; cdr3_nt: TGTTCCAGCAGCCAAGGACAGGGGCATGAAAAACTGTTTTTT; cdr3_aa: CSSSQGQGHEKLFF
j_call: TRBJ1-5; clone_size: -; d_call: TRBD1; v_call: TRBV27; cdr3_nt: TGTGCCAGCAGCGGACAGGGCACCGGACAGCCCCAGCATTTT; cdr3_aa: CASSGQGTGQPQHF
j_call: TRBJ2-3; clone_size: -; d_call: TRBD2; v_call: TRBV5-1; cdr3_nt: TGCGCCAGCAGCTTGGTAGCGGGGCTCACAGATACGCAGTATTTT; cdr3_aa: CASSLVAGLTDTQYF
j_call: TRBJ1-5; clone_size: -; d_call: -; v_call: TRBV7-2; cdr3_nt: TGTGCCAGCAGCTTCATGGGGGGGCAGCCCCAGCATTTT; cdr3_aa: CASSFMGGQPQHF
j_call: TRBJ2-7; clone_size: -; d_call: TRBD2; v_call: TRBV4-2; cdr3_nt: TGTGCCAGCAGCCAAGTCACAGCGGGGGGTTCCTACGAGCAGTACTTC; cdr3_aa: CASSQVTAGGSYEQYF
j_call: TRBJ1-5; clone_size: -; d_call: -; v_call: TRBV10-2; cdr3_nt: TGCGCCAGCAGTGATTGGGCTGAGAATCAGCCCCAGCATTTT; cdr3_aa: CASSDWAENQPQHF
j_call: TRBJ1-2; clone_size: -; d_call: -; v_call: TRBV6-1; cdr3_nt: TGTGCCAGCACCCAGGGGTCTCGACCTGGCTACACCTTC; cdr3_aa: CASTQGSRPGYTF
j_call: TRBJ1-1; clone_size: -; d_call: TRBD1; v_call: TRBV7-3; cdr3_nt: TGTGCCAGCAGCGTAACAGGGGAGGTTGGGACTGAAGCTTTCTTT; cdr3_aa: CASSVTGEVGTEAFF
j_call: TRBJ1-5; clone_size: -; d_call: -; v_call: TRBV7-2; cdr3_nt: TGTGCCAGCAGCTTATGGAGGGACAGCAATCAGCCCCAGCATTTT; cdr3_aa: CASSLWRDSNQPQHF